This TCR beta chain stems from a study of T cell repertoires in cytomegalovirus infection. As for the study in general: Carrying CMV and the relevant HLA type showed in public TCR beta signatures. Study results and caveats: Totalled public TCR beta family frequency picked out people who carried CMV plus the relevant HLA. Ex vivo responses were dominated by HLA-C-restricted CMV-specific TCR beta clonotypes.

As regards this clonotype: Its antigen is not identified.

From the reads, TCRdb called clonotypes with MiXCR, one entry per CDR3 protein. This sample has some 400,000 distinct CDR3 sequences, with 15% to 20% found just once. Trimming took 6 bases from V and 4 from J, leaving 6 bases between them. There are 12 residues in the CDR3. The sequence was obtained from a human donor in good health (CMV status not recorded). Some clones in this sample may be carry-over from other donors' samples. The V gene is TRBV12-3 or TRBV12-4, the J gene TRBJ2-2; D call uncertain. Sequences were obtained from PBMCs. In DNA form, the CDR3 reads TGTGCCAGCAGACTATCCACCGGGGAGCTGTTTTTT. Amino acids: CASRLSTGELFF.